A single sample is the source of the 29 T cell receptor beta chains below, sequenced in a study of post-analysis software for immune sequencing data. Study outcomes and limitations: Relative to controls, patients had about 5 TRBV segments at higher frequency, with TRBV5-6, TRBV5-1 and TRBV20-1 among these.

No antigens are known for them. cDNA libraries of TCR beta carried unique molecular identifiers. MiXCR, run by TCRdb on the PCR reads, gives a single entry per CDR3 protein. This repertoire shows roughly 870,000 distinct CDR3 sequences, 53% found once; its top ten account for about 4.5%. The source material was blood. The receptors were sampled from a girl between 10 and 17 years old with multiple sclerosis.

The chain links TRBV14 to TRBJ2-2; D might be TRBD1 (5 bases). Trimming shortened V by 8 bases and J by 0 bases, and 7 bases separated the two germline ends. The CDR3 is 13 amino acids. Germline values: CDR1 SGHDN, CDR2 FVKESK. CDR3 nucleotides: TGTGCCAGCGGACACCCGAACACCGGGGAGCTGTTTTTT. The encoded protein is CASGHPNTGELFF.

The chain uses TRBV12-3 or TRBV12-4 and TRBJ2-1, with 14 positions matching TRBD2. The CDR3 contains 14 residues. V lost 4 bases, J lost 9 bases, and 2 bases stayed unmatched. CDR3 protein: CASSSGTSGSEQFF. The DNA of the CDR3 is TGTGCCAGCAGTTCCGGGACTAGCGGGAGTGAGCAGTTCTTC.

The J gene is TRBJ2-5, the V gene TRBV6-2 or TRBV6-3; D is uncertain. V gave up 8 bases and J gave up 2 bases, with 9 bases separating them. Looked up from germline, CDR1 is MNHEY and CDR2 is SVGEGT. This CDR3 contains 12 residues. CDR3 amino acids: CASGWQQETQYF. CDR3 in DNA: TGTGCCAGCGGGTGGCAGCAAGAGACCCAGTACTTC.

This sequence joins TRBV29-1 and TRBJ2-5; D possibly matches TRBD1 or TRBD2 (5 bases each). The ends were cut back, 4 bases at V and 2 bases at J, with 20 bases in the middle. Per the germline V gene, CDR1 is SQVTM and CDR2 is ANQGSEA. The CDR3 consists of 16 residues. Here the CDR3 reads CSVGGQQALGQETQYF. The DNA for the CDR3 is TGCAGCGTTGGCGGGCAACAGGCGCTGGGGCAAGAGACCCAGTACTTC.

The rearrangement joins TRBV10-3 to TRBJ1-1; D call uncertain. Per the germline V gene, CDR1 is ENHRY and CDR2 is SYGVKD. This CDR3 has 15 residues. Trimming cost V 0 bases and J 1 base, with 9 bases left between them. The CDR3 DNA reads TGTGCCATCAGTGAGTCGTGGGGTGAGAACACTGAAGCTTTCTTT. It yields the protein CAISESWGENTEAFF.

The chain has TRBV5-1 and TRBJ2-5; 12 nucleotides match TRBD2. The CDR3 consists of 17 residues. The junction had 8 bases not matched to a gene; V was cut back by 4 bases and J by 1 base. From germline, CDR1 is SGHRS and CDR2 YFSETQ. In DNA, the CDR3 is TGCGCCAGCAGCACGGCTGGACTAGCGGGGACCCAAGAGACCCAGTACTTC. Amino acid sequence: CASSTAGLAGTQETQYF.

The CDR3 bases are TGTGCCAGCGAGGACAGGGGGGGGAGTTCCACTGAAGCTTTCTTT. It specifies CASEDRGGSSTEAFF. The genes are TRBV2 and TRBJ1-1; TRBD1 aligns across 10 bases. Germline trimming cut 8 bases from V and 4 bases from J; bases unmatched to any gene: 10. This CDR3 has 15 residues. Germline V gene data show CDR1 as SNHLY and CDR2 as FYNNEI.

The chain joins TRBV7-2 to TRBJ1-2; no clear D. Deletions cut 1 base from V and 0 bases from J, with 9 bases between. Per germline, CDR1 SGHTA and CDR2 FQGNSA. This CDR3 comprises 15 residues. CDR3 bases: TGTGCCAGCAGCTTAGGGCCCTTATCTAACTATGGCTACACCTTC. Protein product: CASSLGPLSNYGYTF.

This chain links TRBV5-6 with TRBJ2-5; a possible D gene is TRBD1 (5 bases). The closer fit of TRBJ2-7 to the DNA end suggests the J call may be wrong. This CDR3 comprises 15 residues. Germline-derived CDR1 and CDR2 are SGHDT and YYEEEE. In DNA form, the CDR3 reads TGTGCCAGCAGCGGAAGACAGTCCCGCTACTACGAGCAGTACTTC. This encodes CASSGRQSRYYEQYF.

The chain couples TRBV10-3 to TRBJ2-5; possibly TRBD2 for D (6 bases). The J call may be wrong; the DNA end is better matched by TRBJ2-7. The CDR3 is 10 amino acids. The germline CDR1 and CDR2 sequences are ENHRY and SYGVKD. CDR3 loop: CATGGYEQYF. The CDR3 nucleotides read TGTGCCACCGGGGGCTACGAGCAGTACTTC.

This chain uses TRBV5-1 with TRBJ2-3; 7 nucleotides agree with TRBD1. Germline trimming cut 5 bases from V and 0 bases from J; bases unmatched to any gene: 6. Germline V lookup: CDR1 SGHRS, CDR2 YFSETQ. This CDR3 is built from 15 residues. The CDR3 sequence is CASRPDRVSTDTQYF. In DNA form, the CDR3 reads TGCGCCAGCAGGCCAGACAGGGTGAGCACAGATACGCAGTATTTT. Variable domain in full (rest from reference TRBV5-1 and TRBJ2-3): KAGVTQTPRYLIKTRGQQVTLSCSPISGHRSVSWYQQTPGQGLQFLFEYFSETQRNKGNFPGRFSGRQFSNSRSEMNVSTLELGDSALYLCASRPDRVSTDTQYFGPGTRLTVL.

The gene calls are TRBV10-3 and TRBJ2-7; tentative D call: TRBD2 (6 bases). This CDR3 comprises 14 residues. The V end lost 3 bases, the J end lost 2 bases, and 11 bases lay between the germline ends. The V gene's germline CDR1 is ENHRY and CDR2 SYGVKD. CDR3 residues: CAISERESPYEQYF. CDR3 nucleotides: TGTGCCATCAGTGAACGGGAGAGCCCCTACGAGCAGTACTTC.

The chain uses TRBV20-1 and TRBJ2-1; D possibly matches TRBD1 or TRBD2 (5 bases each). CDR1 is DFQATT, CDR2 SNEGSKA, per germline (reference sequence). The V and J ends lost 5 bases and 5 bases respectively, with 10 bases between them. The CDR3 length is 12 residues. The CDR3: CSARGVNNEQFF. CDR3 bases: TGCAGTGCTCGAGGGGTTAACAATGAGCAGTTCTTC.

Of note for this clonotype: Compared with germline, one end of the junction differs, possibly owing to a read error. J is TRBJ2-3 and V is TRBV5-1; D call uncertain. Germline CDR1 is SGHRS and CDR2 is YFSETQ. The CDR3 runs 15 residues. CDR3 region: CASNLRSVSPDTQYF. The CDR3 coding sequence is TGCGCCAGCAACTTGAGGAGCGTTTCCCCAGATACGCAGTATTTT.

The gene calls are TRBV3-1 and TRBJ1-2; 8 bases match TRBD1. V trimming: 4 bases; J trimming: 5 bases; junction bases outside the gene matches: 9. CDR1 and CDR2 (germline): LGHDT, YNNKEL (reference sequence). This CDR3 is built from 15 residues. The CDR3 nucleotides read TGTGCCAGCAGCCGCGGGACAGGTCTTTGGTATGGCTACACCTTC. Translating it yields CASSRGTGLWYGYTF.

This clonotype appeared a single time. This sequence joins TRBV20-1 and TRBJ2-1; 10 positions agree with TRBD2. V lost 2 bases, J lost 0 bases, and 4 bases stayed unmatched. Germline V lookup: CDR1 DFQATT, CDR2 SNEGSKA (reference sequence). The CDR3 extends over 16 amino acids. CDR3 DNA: TGCAGTGCTAGATTGGCTAGCGGGAGCTCCTACAATGAGCAGTTCTTC. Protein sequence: CSARLASGSSYNEQFF.

The CDR3 here is CASSWGTGEYGYTF. The CDR3 bases are TGCGCCAGCAGCTGGGGGACAGGGGAGTATGGCTACACCTTC. V gene TRBV5-1 combines with J gene TRBJ1-2; 10 nucleotides agree with TRBD1. Germline V gene data show CDR1 as SGHRS and CDR2 as YFSETQ. The CDR3 covers 14 residues. The ends lost 3 bases at V and 5 bases at J; junction bases unmatched: 4.

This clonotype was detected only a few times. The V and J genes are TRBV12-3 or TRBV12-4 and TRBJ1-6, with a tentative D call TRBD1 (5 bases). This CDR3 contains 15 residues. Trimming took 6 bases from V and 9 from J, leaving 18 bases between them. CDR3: CASRPSGGWVSPLHF. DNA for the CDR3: TGTGCCAGCAGACCTTCCGGGGGATGGGTTTCACCCCTCCACTTT.

The chain's CDR3 is CASSYSPSIRNEQFF. The CDR3 DNA is TGTGCCAGCAGTTACTCTCCCAGTATCAGGAATGAGCAGTTCTTC. This chain links TRBV6-6 with TRBJ2-1; D unresolved. The CDR3 covers 15 residues. Per the germline V gene, CDR1 is MNHNY and CDR2 is SVGAGI (reference sequence). V was cut by 0 bases and J by 7 bases, with 13 bases left in between.

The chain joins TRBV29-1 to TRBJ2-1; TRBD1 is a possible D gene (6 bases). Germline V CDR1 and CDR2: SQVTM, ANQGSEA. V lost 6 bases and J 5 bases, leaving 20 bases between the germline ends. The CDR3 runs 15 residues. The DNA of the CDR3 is TGCAGCGTGAAAGCCCCACTAAACAGGGACAATGAGCAGTTCTTC. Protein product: CSVKAPLNRDNEQFF.

CDR3: CASSLLSGVDIQYF. In DNA, the CDR3 is TGTGCCAGCAGTTTATTGAGCGGGGTCGACATTCAGTACTTC. V usage is TRBV12-3 or TRBV12-4 and J usage is TRBJ2-4, with 7 bases identical to TRBD2. This CDR3 has 14 amino acids. Losses at the gene ends were 2 bases for V and 8 bases for J; bases not matched to a gene: 6.

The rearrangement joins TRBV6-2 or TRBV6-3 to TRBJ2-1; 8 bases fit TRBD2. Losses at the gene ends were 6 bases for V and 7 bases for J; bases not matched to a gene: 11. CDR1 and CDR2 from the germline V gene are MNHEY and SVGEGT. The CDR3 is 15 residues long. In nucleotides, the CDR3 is TGTGCCAGCAGCGCCCCGGGGGGGCTTGGGAATGAGCAGTTCTTC. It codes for CASSAPGGLGNEQFF.

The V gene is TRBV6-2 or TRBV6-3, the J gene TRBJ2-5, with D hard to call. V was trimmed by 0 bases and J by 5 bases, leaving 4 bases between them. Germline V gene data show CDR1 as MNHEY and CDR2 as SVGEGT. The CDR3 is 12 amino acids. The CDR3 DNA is TGTGCCAGCAGTTACTCTGAGGAGACCCAGTACTTC. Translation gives CASSYSEETQYF.

Here the CDR3 reads CASSAGAGATYEQYF. CDR3 nucleotides: TGTGCCAGCAGCGCCGGGGCTGGGGCTACCTACGAGCAGTACTTC. The chain couples TRBV9 to TRBJ2-7; D is tentatively TRBD1 or TRBD2 (5 bases each). Deletions cut 3 bases from V and 2 bases from J, with 15 bases between. Per germline, CDR1 SGDLS and CDR2 YYNGEE. The CDR3 covers 15 residues.

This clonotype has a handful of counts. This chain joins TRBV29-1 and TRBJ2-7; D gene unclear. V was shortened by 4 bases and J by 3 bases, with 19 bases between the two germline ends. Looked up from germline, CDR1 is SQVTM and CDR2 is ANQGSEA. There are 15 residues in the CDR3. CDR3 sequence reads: CSVATPQGRNYEQYF. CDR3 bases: TGCAGCGTTGCGACCCCCCAAGGACGGAACTACGAGCAGTACTTC.

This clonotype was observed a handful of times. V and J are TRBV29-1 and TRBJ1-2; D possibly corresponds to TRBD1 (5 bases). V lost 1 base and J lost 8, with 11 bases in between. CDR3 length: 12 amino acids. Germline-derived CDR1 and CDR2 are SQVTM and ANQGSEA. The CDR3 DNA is TGCAGCGTTGAAGGGACGGACAACGGCTACACCTTC. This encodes CSVEGTDNGYTF.

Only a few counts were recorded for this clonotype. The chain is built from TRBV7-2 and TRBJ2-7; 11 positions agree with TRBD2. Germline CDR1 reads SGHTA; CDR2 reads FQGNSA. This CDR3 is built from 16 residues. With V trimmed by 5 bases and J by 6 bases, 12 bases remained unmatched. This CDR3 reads CASSPRRLAGGAEQYF. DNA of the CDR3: TGTGCCAGCAGCCCCCGCCGTCTAGCGGGGGGTGCCGAGCAGTACTTC.

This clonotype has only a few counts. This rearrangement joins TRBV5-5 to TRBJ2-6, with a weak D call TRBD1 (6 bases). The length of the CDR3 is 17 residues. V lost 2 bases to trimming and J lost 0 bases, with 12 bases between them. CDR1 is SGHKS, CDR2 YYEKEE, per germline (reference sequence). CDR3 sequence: CASSLKQGLSGANVLTF. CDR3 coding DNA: TGTGCCAGCAGCTTAAAACAGGGCCTCTCTGGGGCCAACGTCCTGACTTTC.

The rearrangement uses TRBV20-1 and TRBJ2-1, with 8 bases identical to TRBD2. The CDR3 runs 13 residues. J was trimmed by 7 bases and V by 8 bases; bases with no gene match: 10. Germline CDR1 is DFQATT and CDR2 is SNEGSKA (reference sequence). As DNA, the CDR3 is TGCAGTTACCGGGAGGGCCCTCGAAATGAGCAGTTCTTC. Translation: CSYREGPRNEQFF.